A single sample is the source of the 23 T cell receptor beta chains below, sequenced in a study of T-cell memory formation after mild COVID-19. One entry per CDR3 protein results from TCRdb running MiXCR on the 5' RACE reads. The sample contains about half a million distinct CDR3 sequences, roughly 20% of which appear only once. Material for sequencing was PBMCs or a T cell subset sorted from them (not recorded which). These receptor sequences come from an adult woman who had mild COVID-19 (a few samples of this study predate the infection). Cell type and time point are not known.

This clonotype was counted only a few times. The chain links TRBV4-1 to TRBJ2-5; 10 bases are shared with TRBD1. The trim removed 2 bases at V and 4 bases at J, leaving 4 bases unmatched. The germline CDR1 and CDR2 sequences are MGHRA and YSYEKL. This CDR3 is built from 15 residues. The chain's CDR3 is CASSQHGQGGETQYF. CDR3 bases: TGCGCCAGCAGCCAACATGGACAGGGGGGAGAGACCCAGTACTTC.

This clonotype showed up just a few times. The V gene is TRBV5-1, the J gene TRBJ1-1; D not resolved. V shed 0 bases and J shed 6 bases, with 9 bases lying between them. This CDR3 is 13 amino acids long. The germline V gene has CDR1 SGHRS and CDR2 YFSETQ. DNA of the CDR3: TGCGCCAGCAGCTTGGGCCACCACCCTGAAGCTTTCTTT. Encoded protein: CASSLGHHPEAFF.

The chain couples TRBV4-1 to TRBJ2-1; D gene uncertain. V was cut by 0 bases and J by 9 bases, with 9 bases left in between. In germline, CDR1 is MGHRA, CDR2 YSYEKL. This CDR3 has 13 amino acids. DNA for the CDR3: TGCGCCAGCAGCCAAGATCAGTGGGGTGAGCAGTTCTTC. Translating gives CASSQDQWGEQFF.

This clonotype was counted only a few times. The chain uses TRBV7-2 and TRBJ2-1; TRBD1 might be the D (5 bases). In germline, CDR1 is SGHTA, CDR2 FQGNSA. This CDR3 has 15 amino acids. The V and J ends lost 5 bases and 4 bases respectively, with 15 bases between them. CDR3 nucleotide sequence: TGTGCCAGCAGCCTCAGGGTCCTTACTTACAATGAGCAGTTCTTC. Its protein product is CASSLRVLTYNEQFF. The variable domain in full, completed from reference TRBV7-2 and TRBJ2-1, reads GAGVSQSPSNKVTEKGKDVELRCDPISGHTALYWYRQSLGQGLEFLIYFQGNSAPDKSGLPSDRFSAERTGGSVSTLTIQRTQQEDSAVYLCASSLRVLTYNEQFFGPGTRLTVL.

The table lists this clonotype with a few counts. The chain combines TRBV7-6 with TRBJ2-7, with 11 bases that match TRBD2. The CDR3 consists of 17 residues. Unmatched junction bases numbered 13, after V lost 4 bases and J lost 5 bases. Per germline, CDR1 SGHVS and CDR2 FNYEAQ. CDR3 region: CASSSSLAGARNDEQYF. CDR3 coding DNA: TGTGCCAGCAGCTCGTCACTAGCGGGGGCCCGTAACGACGAGCAGTACTTC.

This clonotype was detected a few times. The chain carries TRBV3-1 and TRBJ2-1; TRBD2 aligns across 10 bases. Germline loops: CDR1 LGHDT, CDR2 YNNKEL (reference sequence). With V trimmed by 1 base and J by 5 bases, 8 bases remained unmatched. This CDR3 has 17 amino acids. CDR3 amino acids: CASSQGTRLAGNNEQFF. CDR3 coding DNA: TGTGCCAGCAGCCAAGGGACCCGACTAGCGGGCAACAATGAGCAGTTCTTC.

This clonotype was picked up a small number of times. V usage is TRBV24-1 and J usage is TRBJ2-1; TRBD2 aligns across 8 bases. The CDR3 has 15 amino acids. Germline CDR1 KGHDR, CDR2 SFDVKD. Trimming removed 3 bases from V and 6 bases from J; junction bases left unmatched: 6. The CDR3 nucleotides are TGTGCCACCAGTGATATAACCGGGACTAGCAATGAGCAGTTCTTC. Protein sequence: CATSDITGTSNEQFF.

The chain employs TRBV29-1 and TRBJ2-3; D unclear. The CDR3 runs 13 residues. CDR1 and CDR2 from the germline V gene are SQVTM and ANQGSEA. Trimming shortened V by 4 bases and J by 4 bases, and 12 bases separated the two germline ends. The CDR3 nucleotides are TGCAGCGTTGCGTCTTCAGGACCAGATACGCAGTATTTT. Translated, it gives CSVASSGPDTQYF.

The chain is built from TRBV7-3 and TRBJ2-5; 7 bases map to TRBD2. V shed 5 bases, J shed 4 bases, and the junction held 7 bases outside the gene matches. The germline gives CDR1 SGHTA, CDR2 FQGTGA. There are 14 residues in the CDR3. The CDR3 DNA follows: TGTGCCAGCAGCCCAATGGGGAGGGGAGAGACCCAGTACTTC. Its translation: CASSPMGRGETQYF.

Only a few counts were recorded for this clonotype. It is unclear where the CDR3 begins or ends on the DNA, so no DNA is shown, and the CDR3 is as TCRdb lists it. The chain has TRBV14 and TRBJ1-1; the DNA was not compared with TRBD1, the D call given in the table. Ends included, the CDR3 has 21 residues. CDR1 is SGHDN and CDR2 is FVKESK in the germline V gene. The CDR3 loop is CASSRLGQVNTEAFFLTEAFF.

This clonotype has a handful of counts. The rearrangement uses TRBV15 and TRBJ2-7; 7 bases fit TRBD1. Unmatched junction bases numbered 8, after V lost 3 bases and J lost 0 bases. The CDR3 is 16 residues long. Germline CDR1 reads LNHNV; CDR2 reads YYDKDF (reference sequence). The CDR3 is CATSSSGQASSYEQYF. DNA for the CDR3: TGTGCCACCAGCAGTTCCGGACAGGCGAGCTCCTACGAGCAGTACTTC.

The chain recombines TRBV7-9 with TRBJ2-1; D is perhaps TRBD1 or TRBD2 (6 bases each). The CDR3 length is 14 residues. V was trimmed by 4 bases and J by 5 bases, leaving 12 bases between them. Germline loops: CDR1 SEHNR, CDR2 FQNEAQ (reference sequence). CDR3 DNA sequence: TGTGCCAGCAGCTCACAGGGAGGCCACAATGAGCAGTTCTTC. It codes for CASSSQGGHNEQFF.

The V and J genes are TRBV30 and TRBJ2-1; D gene uncertain. V lost 2 bases and J lost 10, with 18 bases in between. This CDR3 is built from 14 residues. In germline, CDR1 is GTSNPN, CDR2 SVGIG (reference sequence). CDR3 nucleotides: TGTGCCTGGAGTATTGTCGCGCTAAAAGGGGAGCAGTTCTTC. Protein product: CAWSIVALKGEQFF.

The gene calls are TRBV20-1 and TRBJ1-5; 8 bases line up with TRBD1. The CDR3 is 14 amino acids. V gave up 2 bases and J gave up 5 bases; unmatched junction bases: 5. From germline, CDR1 is DFQATT and CDR2 SNEGSKA (reference sequence). The CDR3 protein is CSARKTGVYQPQHF. CDR3 in DNA: TGCAGTGCTAGAAAGACAGGGGTTTATCAGCCCCAGCATTTT.

The chain carries TRBV5-5 and TRBJ1-2; D perhaps matches TRBD1 (5 bases). The V gene lost 3 bases and the J gene lost 1 base, with 13 bases spanning the gap. The CDR3 extends over 15 amino acids. Per the germline V gene, CDR1 is SGHKS and CDR2 is YYEKEE (reference sequence). CDR3 amino acids: CASSSGGGHNYGYTF. In DNA form, the CDR3 reads TGTGCCAGCAGCTCCGGGGGTGGCCATAACTATGGCTACACCTTC. The complete variable domain, with remaining parts taken from reference TRBV5-5 and TRBJ1-2, reads DAGVTQSPTHLIKTRGQQVTLRCSPISGHKSVSWYQQVLGQGPQFIFQYYEKEERGRGNFPDRFSARQFPNYSSELNVNALLLGDSALYLCASSSGGGHNYGYTFGSGTRLTVV.

The chain recombines TRBV5-1 with TRBJ2-7; 7 nucleotides align to TRBD1. CDR1 and CDR2 from the germline V gene are SGHRS and YFSETQ. This CDR3 spans 15 amino acids. The J segment lost 4 bases and the V segment lost 0 bases, leaving 7 bases of the junction unmatched. The CDR3 sequence is CASSLVAGGKYEQYF. In DNA, the CDR3 is TGCGCCAGCAGCTTGGTTGCAGGGGGAAAATACGAGCAGTACTTC. The full variable domain, completed using reference TRBV5-1 and TRBJ2-7, is KAGVTQTPRYLIKTRGQQVTLSCSPISGHRSVSWYQQTPGQGLQFLFEYFSETQRNKGNFPGRFSGRQFSNSRSEMNVSTLELGDSALYLCASSLVAGGKYEQYFGPGTRLTVT.

This clonotype was recorded many times. This chain joins TRBV5-6 and TRBJ2-1; tentatively, D is TRBD2 (6 bases). The germline V gene has CDR1 SGHDT and CDR2 YYEEEE. This CDR3 is 15 amino acids long. V lost 0 bases to trimming and J lost 9 bases, with 16 bases between them. CDR3 protein: CASSLGGGSRGEQFF. The CDR3 DNA reads as TGTGCCAGCAGCTTGGGGGGAGGTTCGAGAGGTGAGCAGTTCTTC. Using reference TRBV5-6 and TRBJ2-1 for the parts outside the CDR3, the full variable domain is DAGVTQSPTHLIKTRGQQVTLRCSPKSGHDTVSWYQQALGQGPQFIFQYYEEEERQRGNFPDRFSGHQFPNYSSELNVNALLLGDSALYLCASSLGGGSRGEQFFGPGTRLTVL.

J is TRBJ2-5 and V is TRBV7-2; D ambiguous. Germline lookup yields CDR1 SGHTA and CDR2 FQGNSA. The V and J ends lost 1 base and 3 bases respectively, with 9 bases between them. The CDR3 is 14 residues long. DNA for the CDR3: TGTGCCAGCAGCTTAGTTAGGGCGGAAGAGACCCAGTACTTC. Translation gives CASSLVRAEETQYF.

This clonotype showed up just a few times. This CDR3 is CASSPTSTEDTIYF. DNA for the CDR3: TGTGCCAGCAGTCCTACGTCGACAGAGGACACCATATATTTT. The chain combines TRBV12-3 or TRBV12-4 with TRBJ1-3, with D possibly matching TRBD1 (5 bases). V lost 5 bases to trimming and J lost 8 bases, with 16 bases between them. The CDR3 is 14 amino acids.

This clonotype was seen more than once but under ten times. The genes are TRBV19 and TRBJ1-5; 7 positions match TRBD1. After removal of 5 bases from V and 5 bases from J, the junction contained 6 bases not matched to a gene. Germline assignment: CDR1 LNHDA and CDR2 SQIVND (reference sequence). CDR3 length: 14 amino acids. The CDR3 region is CASSLQGLYQPQHF. In DNA form, the CDR3 reads TGTGCCAGTAGTTTACAGGGGTTGTATCAGCCCCAGCATTTT.

The rearrangement uses TRBV6-2 or TRBV6-3 and TRBJ1-5; D is undetermined. Germline CDR1 reads MNHEY; CDR2 reads SVGEGT. V shed 6 bases and J shed 9 bases, with 15 bases lying between them. The CDR3 runs to 13 residues. This CDR3 reads CASRTPAFWPQHF. The CDR3 DNA reads TGTGCCAGCAGGACTCCCGCGTTCTGGCCCCAGCATTTT.

The J gene is TRBJ1-5, the V gene TRBV24-1, with D possibly TRBD1 on 5 matching bases. Trimming removed 9 bases at V and 6 bases at J, with 11 bases between. The CDR3 contains 12 residues. The germline V gene has CDR1 KGHDR and CDR2 SFDVKD. CDR3 amino acids: CATQGAGQPQHF. As DNA, the CDR3 is TGTGCCACCCAGGGCGCAGGTCAGCCCCAGCATTTT.

The genes are TRBV23-1 and TRBJ2-7; D remains ambiguous. TRBV23-1 is assigned to the ORF class and has an uncertain function. V was cut by 2 bases and J by 2 bases, with 7 bases left in between. CDR3 length: 13 amino acids. The CDR3 DNA reads as TGCGCCAGCAGTCAACCGGCCGCCTACGAGCAGTACTTC. Its protein product is CASSQPAAYEQYF.